This is a list of T cell receptor beta chains from one sample in a study of blood T cell repertoires in COVID-19. This table comes from immunoSEQ multiplex PCR, and its TCRdb copy is limited to in-frame clones, with some not included. The sample yields 250,000 to 350,000 clones, roughly 87% seen once. Input material: peripheral blood. Every receptor here comes from a woman aged 45-65 years who had recovered from COVID-19. The CDR3 runs from the conserved cysteine through the conserved F or W. D genes are given only for firm matches. Only part of the rows carry a size: once, few, many, or a class if the clone is expanded.

v_gene: TRBV6-1
abundance: NA
d_gene: TRBD1
j_gene: TRBJ1-5
CDR3aa: CASSDNRGLDQPQHF
CDR3nt: TGTGCCAGCAGTGATAACAGGGGTTTGGATCAGCCCCAGCATTTT

v_gene: TRBV4-2
abundance: NA
d_gene: NA
j_gene: TRBJ1-2
CDR3aa: CASSYEGGYTF
CDR3nt: TGTGCCAGCAGCTACGAGGGAGGCTACACCTTC

v_gene: TRBV20-1
abundance: NA
d_gene: NA
j_gene: TRBJ1-4
CDR3aa: CSARSREKLFF
CDR3nt: TGCAGTGCTAGAAGTAGAGAAAAACTGTTTTTT

v_gene: TRBV5-4
abundance: once
d_gene: NA
j_gene: TRBJ2-3
CDR3aa: CASSFGLPLSTDTQYF
CDR3nt: TGTGCCAGCAGCTTTGGACTACCTCTTAGCACAGATACGCAGTATTTT

v_gene: TRBV2
abundance: NA
d_gene: TRBD1
j_gene: TRBJ1-6
CDR3aa: CASSLGTDYSPLHF
CDR3nt: TGTGCCAGCAGTTTAGGGACAGACTATTCACCCCTCCACTTT

v_gene: TRBV7-9
abundance: NA
d_gene: NA
j_gene: TRBJ1-2
CDR3aa: CASSLDLGRASTF
CDR3nt: TGTGCCAGCAGCTTAGATCTGGGCAGGGCGAGCACCTTC

v_gene: TRBV28
abundance: NA
d_gene: NA
j_gene: TRBJ1-1
CDR3aa: CASNLRTEAFF
CDR3nt: TGTGCCAGCAACCTGCGCACTGAAGCTTTCTTT

v_gene: TRBV29-1
abundance: NA
d_gene: NA
j_gene: TRBJ2-1
CDR3aa: CSHGTPYNEQFF
CDR3nt: TGCAGCCACGGGACACCCTACAATGAGCAGTTCTTC

v_gene: TRBV9
abundance: NA
d_gene: TRBD1
j_gene: TRBJ1-2
CDR3aa: CASSVVSGQGEFDGYTF
CDR3nt: TGTGCCAGCAGCGTAGTCAGTGGACAGGGAGAATTCGATGGCTACACCTTC

v_gene: TRBV2
abundance: NA
d_gene: NA
j_gene: TRBJ2-7
CDR3aa: CASRGWTVFQAYEQYF
CDR3nt: TGTGCCAGCAGGGGGTGGACAGTGTTTCAGGCCTACGAGCAGTACTTC

v_gene: TRBV5-4
abundance: NA
d_gene: TRBD2
j_gene: TRBJ2-1
CDR3aa: CASSGWAGGSYNEQFF
CDR3nt: TGTGCCAGCAGCGGTTGGGCGGGGGGGTCCTACAATGAGCAGTTCTTC

v_gene: TRBV5-8
abundance: NA
d_gene: TRBD1
j_gene: TRBJ1-2
CDR3aa: CASSLVTGENYGYTF
CDR3nt: TGTGCCAGCAGCTTGGTAACAGGGGAAAACTATGGCTACACCTTC

v_gene: TRBV6-2/TRBV6-3
abundance: once
d_gene: TRBD1
j_gene: TRBJ1-2
CDR3aa: CASSGRDSDYGYTF
CDR3nt: TGTGCCAGCAGTGGACGGGACAGTGATTATGGCTACACCTTC

v_gene: TRBV28
abundance: NA
d_gene: TRBD1
j_gene: TRBJ1-2
CDR3aa: CASIQTGVLYYGYTF
CDR3nt: TGTGCCAGCATCCAGACAGGGGTACTTTACTATGGCTACACCTTC

v_gene: TRBV2
abundance: NA
d_gene: NA
j_gene: TRBJ2-7
CDR3aa: CASSEGWGTPYEQYF
CDR3nt: TGTGCCAGCAGTGAAGGCTGGGGCACGCCCTACGAGCAGTACTTC

v_gene: TRBV28
abundance: NA
d_gene: NA
j_gene: TRBJ1-1
CDR3aa: CASSLIGSSKTEAFF
CDR3nt: TGTGCCAGCAGTTTGATTGGTAGTTCCAAAACTGAAGCTTTCTTT

v_gene: TRBV7-9
abundance: NA
d_gene: NA
j_gene: TRBJ2-3
CDR3aa: CASSLGAKSDTQYF
CDR3nt: TGTGCCAGCAGCTTAGGGGCTAAGTCAGATACGCAGTATTTT

v_gene: TRBV7-2
abundance: NA
d_gene: TRBD1
j_gene: TRBJ1-6
CDR3aa: CASSLGSGGLNSPLHF
CDR3nt: TGTGCCAGCAGCTTAGGGTCAGGGGGCCTTAATTCACCCCTCCACTTT

v_gene: TRBV5-1
abundance: NA
d_gene: TRBD2
j_gene: TRBJ2-7
CDR3aa: CASSRNFGTSGNEQYF
CDR3nt: TGCGCCAGCTCCCGCAATTTTGGGACTAGTGGCAACGAGCAGTACTTC

v_gene: TRBV7-8
abundance: NA
d_gene: NA
j_gene: TRBJ2-1
CDR3aa: CASSWGDYEQFF
CDR3nt: TGTGCCAGCAGCTGGGGGGACTATGAGCAGTTCTTC

v_gene: TRBV2
abundance: NA
d_gene: NA
j_gene: TRBJ2-6
CDR3aa: CASSEAGRRAGANVLTF
CDR3nt: TGTGCCAGCAGTGAAGCAGGGAGGAGGGCTGGGGCCAACGTCCTGACTTTC

v_gene: TRBV27
abundance: NA
d_gene: NA
j_gene: TRBJ1-2
CDR3aa: CASSSLGAPSYGYTF
CDR3nt: TGTGCCAGCAGTTCCCTGGGGGCCCCTAGCTATGGCTACACCTTC

v_gene: TRBV30
abundance: once
d_gene: NA
j_gene: TRBJ2-5
CDR3aa: CAWSVGLGDWGETQYF
CDR3nt: TGTGCCTGGAGTGTAGGCTTGGGGGACTGGGGGGAGACCCAGTACTTC

v_gene: TRBV12-3/TRBV12-4
abundance: NA
d_gene: NA
j_gene: TRBJ2-5
CDR3aa: CASSSWQKETQYF
CDR3nt: TGTGCCAGCAGTTCGTGGCAGAAGGAGACCCAGTACTTC

v_gene: TRBV23-1
abundance: once
d_gene: TRBD1
j_gene: TRBJ1-6
CDR3aa: CASPRGDRGSDSPLHF
CDR3nt: TGCGCCAGCCCACGAGGGGACAGGGGGTCCGATTCACCCCTCCACTTT

v_gene: TRBV4-1
abundance: NA
d_gene: NA
j_gene: TRBJ1-2
CDR3aa: CASSHDRESYHTF
CDR3nt: TGCGCCAGCAGCCATGACCGGGAATCCTACCATACCTTC

v_gene: TRBV28
abundance: NA
d_gene: NA
j_gene: TRBJ1-6
CDR3aa: CASREDRVNSPLHF
CDR3nt: TGTGCCAGCAGGGAGGACAGAGTAAATTCACCCCTCCACTTT

v_gene: TRBV4-3
abundance: NA
d_gene: NA
j_gene: TRBJ1-2
CDR3aa: CASSQTDSRGYTF
CDR3nt: TGCGCCAGCAGCCAAACGGACTCGCGGGGCTACACCTTC

v_gene: TRBV12-3/TRBV12-4
abundance: NA
d_gene: NA
j_gene: TRBJ2-5
CDR3aa: CASSLQETQYF
CDR3nt: TGTGCCAGCAGTCTCCAAGAGACCCAGTACTTC

v_gene: TRBV9
abundance: NA
d_gene: TRBD1
j_gene: TRBJ1-2
CDR3aa: CASSNRAGTAYGYTF
CDR3nt: TGTGCCAGCAGCAACCGGGCCGGGACAGCCTATGGCTACACCTTC

v_gene: TRBV7-3
abundance: NA
d_gene: NA
j_gene: TRBJ1-1
CDR3aa: CASSRTGVNTEAFF
CDR3nt: TGTGCCAGCAGCCGGACGGGGGTGAACACTGAAGCTTTCTTT

v_gene: TRBV30
abundance: NA
d_gene: NA
j_gene: TRBJ2-2
CDR3aa: CAWSVAGTGELFF
CDR3nt: TGTGCCTGGAGTGTAGCGGGCACCGGGGAGCTGTTTTTT

v_gene: TRBV11-1
abundance: NA
d_gene: NA
j_gene: TRBJ1-1
CDR3aa: CASSPYPLPGAFF
CDR3nt: TGTGCCAGCAGCCCCTATCCTCTACCGGGGGCTTTCTTT

v_gene: TRBV19
abundance: NA
d_gene: NA
j_gene: TRBJ2-1
CDR3aa: CASSDGGAYNEQFF
CDR3nt: TGTGCCAGTAGTGACGGAGGTGCCTACAATGAGCAGTTCTTC

v_gene: TRBV30
abundance: NA
d_gene: NA
j_gene: TRBJ1-1
CDR3aa: CAWRYRASNTEAFF
CDR3nt: TGTGCCTGGAGGTACAGGGCCTCGAACACTGAAGCTTTCTTT

v_gene: TRBV15
abundance: NA
d_gene: NA
j_gene: TRBJ2-1
CDR3aa: CATSTGDSYNEQFF
CDR3nt: TGTGCCACCAGCACCGGTGATAGCTACAATGAGCAGTTCTTC

v_gene: TRBV19
abundance: NA
d_gene: NA
j_gene: TRBJ1-2
CDR3aa: CASSMGGANYGYTF
CDR3nt: TGTGCCAGTAGTATGGGGGGGGCGAACTATGGCTACACCTTC

v_gene: TRBV7-9
abundance: NA
d_gene: NA
j_gene: TRBJ1-2
CDR3aa: CASSLEGGSFYGYTF
CDR3nt: TGTGCCAGCAGCTTAGAAGGCGGCAGCTTCTATGGCTACACCTTC

v_gene: TRBV6-2/TRBV6-3
abundance: NA
d_gene: TRBD1
j_gene: TRBJ2-2
CDR3aa: CASSPGQGANTGELFF
CDR3nt: TGTGCCAGCAGTCCCGGACAGGGGGCGAACACCGGGGAGCTGTTTTTT

v_gene: TRBV6-5
abundance: NA
d_gene: NA
j_gene: TRBJ2-5
CDR3aa: CASSLLGLQETQYF
CDR3nt: TGTGCCAGCAGTCTACTAGGGCTACAAGAGACCCAGTACTTC

v_gene: TRBV18
abundance: NA
d_gene: NA
j_gene: TRBJ1-2
CDR3aa: CASSPVAGSTSYGYTF
CDR3nt: TGTGCCAGCTCACCAGTTGCCGGTTCCACGAGCTATGGCTACACCTTC

v_gene: TRBV9
abundance: NA
d_gene: TRBD1
j_gene: TRBJ2-7
CDR3aa: CASSVAGTGSYEQYF
CDR3nt: TGTGCCAGCAGCGTAGCAGGGACAGGGTCGTACGAGCAGTACTTC

v_gene: TRBV9
abundance: NA
d_gene: NA
j_gene: TRBJ1-1
CDR3aa: CASSGGQNTEAFF
CDR3nt: TGTGCCAGCAGCGGGGGACAGAACACTGAAGCTTTCTTT

v_gene: TRBV7-8
abundance: NA
d_gene: TRBD2
j_gene: TRBJ2-5
CDR3aa: CASSPTSGRASETQYF
CDR3nt: TGTGCCAGCAGCCCGACTAGCGGGAGGGCCTCGGAGACCCAGTACTTC

v_gene: TRBV9
abundance: once
d_gene: NA
j_gene: TRBJ1-3
CDR3aa: CASSALQENPGNTIYF
CDR3nt: TGTGCCAGCAGCGCACTGCAAGAGAACCCTGGAAACACCATATATTTT

v_gene: TRBV3-1/TRBV3-2
abundance: NA
d_gene: NA
j_gene: TRBJ2-1
CDR3aa: CASSQEWTTGPFF
CDR3nt: TGTGCCAGCAGCCAAGAATGGACTACCGGGCCGTTCTTC

v_gene: TRBV9
abundance: NA
d_gene: TRBD1
j_gene: TRBJ1-5
CDR3aa: CASSRTGSDQPQHF
CDR3nt: TGTGCCAGCAGCCGGACAGGGAGCGATCAGCCCCAGCATTTT

v_gene: TRBV29-1
abundance: NA
d_gene: NA
j_gene: TRBJ1-1
CDR3aa: CSVEEGKNTEAFF
CDR3nt: TGCAGCGTTGAGGAGGGAAAGAACACTGAAGCTTTCTTT

v_gene: TRBV28
abundance: NA
d_gene: NA
j_gene: TRBJ1-3
CDR3aa: CASSRGDTQANSGNTIYF
CDR3nt: TGTGCCAGCAGCCGCGGGGATACCCAAGCCAACTCTGGAAACACCATATATTTT

v_gene: TRBV6-5
abundance: NA
d_gene: TRBD1
j_gene: TRBJ1-2
CDR3aa: CASSYAQGARDYTF
CDR3nt: TGTGCCAGCAGTTACGCACAGGGGGCGCGTGACTACACCTTC

v_gene: TRBV19
abundance: NA
d_gene: TRBD2
j_gene: TRBJ2-7
CDR3aa: CASSIYPRGGEQYF
CDR3nt: TGTGCCAGTAGTATATACCCTCGGGGGGGCGAGCAGTACTTC

v_gene: TRBV15
abundance: NA
d_gene: TRBD1
j_gene: TRBJ1-2
CDR3aa: CATSSPRGLEDRGAYGYTF
CDR3nt: TGTGCCACCAGCAGCCCCCGGGGTCTGGAGGACAGGGGGGCCTATGGCTACACCTTC

v_gene: TRBV18
abundance: once
d_gene: TRBD2
j_gene: TRBJ2-3
CDR3aa: CASSPPFAAGGPPLSTDTQYF
CDR3nt: TGTGCCAGCTCACCACCGTTCGCAGCGGGGGGCCCTCCTCTTAGCACAGATACGCAGTATTTT